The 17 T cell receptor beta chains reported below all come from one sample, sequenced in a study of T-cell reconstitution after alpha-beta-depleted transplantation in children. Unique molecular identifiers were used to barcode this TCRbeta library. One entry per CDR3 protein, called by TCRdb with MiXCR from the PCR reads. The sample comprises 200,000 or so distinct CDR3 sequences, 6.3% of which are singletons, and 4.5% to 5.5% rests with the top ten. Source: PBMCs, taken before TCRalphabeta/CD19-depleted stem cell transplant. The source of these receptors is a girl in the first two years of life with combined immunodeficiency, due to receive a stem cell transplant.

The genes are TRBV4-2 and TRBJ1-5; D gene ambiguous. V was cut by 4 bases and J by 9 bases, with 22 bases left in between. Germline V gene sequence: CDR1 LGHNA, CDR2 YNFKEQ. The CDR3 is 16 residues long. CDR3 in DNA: TGTGCCAGCAGCCGTATCCGGGCCCCCGGGTATGGGCCCCAGCATTTT. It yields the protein CASSRIRAPGYGPQHF.

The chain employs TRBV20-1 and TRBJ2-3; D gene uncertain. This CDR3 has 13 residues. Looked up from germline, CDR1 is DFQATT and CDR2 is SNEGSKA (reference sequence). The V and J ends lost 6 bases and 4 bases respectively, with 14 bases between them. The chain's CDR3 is CSANRGFPDTQYF. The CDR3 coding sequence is TGCAGTGCCAATCGCGGCTTCCCAGATACGCAGTATTTT.

The CDR3 DNA is TGTGCCAGCAGCCTGCTACTAGCGGGGGGTCCGACAGATACGCAGTATTTT. It codes for CASSLLLAGGPTDTQYF. The chain is built from TRBV7-3 and TRBJ2-3; 12 bases align to TRBD2. CDR1 is SGHTA and CDR2 is FQGTGA in the germline V gene. The J segment lost 3 bases and the V segment lost 5 bases, leaving 9 bases of the junction unmatched. CDR3 length equals 17 residues.

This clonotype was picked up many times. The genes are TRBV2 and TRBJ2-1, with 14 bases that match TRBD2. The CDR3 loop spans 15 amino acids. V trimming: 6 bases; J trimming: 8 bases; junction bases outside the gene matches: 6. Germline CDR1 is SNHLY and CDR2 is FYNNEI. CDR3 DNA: TGTGCCAGCAGCTCCGGGACTAGCGGGAGCGATGAGCAGTTCTTC. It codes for CASSSGTSGSDEQFF. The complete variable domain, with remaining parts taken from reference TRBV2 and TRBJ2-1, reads EPEVTQTPSHQVTQMGQEVILRCVPISNHLYFYWYRQILGQKVEFLVSFYNNEISEKSEIFDDQFSVERPDGSNFTLKIRSTKLEDSAMYFCASSSGTSGSDEQFFGPGTRLTVL.

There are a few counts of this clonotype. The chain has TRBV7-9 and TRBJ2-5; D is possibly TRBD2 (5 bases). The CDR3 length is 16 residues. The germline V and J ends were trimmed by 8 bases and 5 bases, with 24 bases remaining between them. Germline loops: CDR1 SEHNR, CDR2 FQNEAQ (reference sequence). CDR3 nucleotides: TGTGCCAGCGGCAGCTCGGCGGGCCGCCTCTGGGAGACCCAGTACTTC. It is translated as CASGSSAGRLWETQYF. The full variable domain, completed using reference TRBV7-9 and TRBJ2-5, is DTGVSQNPRHKITKRGQNVTFRCDPISEHNRLYWYRQTLGQGPEFLTYFQNEAQLEKSRLLSDRFSAERPKGSFSTLEIQRTEQGDSAMYLCASGSSAGRLWETQYFGPGTRLLVL.

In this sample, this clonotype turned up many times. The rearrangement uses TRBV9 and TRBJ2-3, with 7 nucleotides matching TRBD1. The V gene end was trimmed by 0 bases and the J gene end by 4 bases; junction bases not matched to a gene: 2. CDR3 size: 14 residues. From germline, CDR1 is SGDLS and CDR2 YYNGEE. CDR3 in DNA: TGTGCCAGCAGCGTAGGAGGGGGCGCAGATACGCAGTATTTT. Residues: CASSVGGGADTQYF.

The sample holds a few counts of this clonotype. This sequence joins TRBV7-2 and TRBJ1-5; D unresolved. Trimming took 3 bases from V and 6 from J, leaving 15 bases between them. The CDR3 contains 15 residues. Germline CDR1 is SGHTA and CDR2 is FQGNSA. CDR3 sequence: CASSLVSTNSQPQHF. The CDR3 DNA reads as TGTGCCAGCAGCTTGGTCTCGACAAACAGTCAGCCCCAGCATTTT.

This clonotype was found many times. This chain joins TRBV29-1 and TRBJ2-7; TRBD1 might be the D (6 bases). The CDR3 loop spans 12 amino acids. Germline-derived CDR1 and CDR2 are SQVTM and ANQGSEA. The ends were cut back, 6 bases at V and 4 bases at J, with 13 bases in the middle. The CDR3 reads CSVTQGIYEQYF. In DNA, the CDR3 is TGCAGCGTGACGCAGGGGATTTACGAGCAGTACTTC.

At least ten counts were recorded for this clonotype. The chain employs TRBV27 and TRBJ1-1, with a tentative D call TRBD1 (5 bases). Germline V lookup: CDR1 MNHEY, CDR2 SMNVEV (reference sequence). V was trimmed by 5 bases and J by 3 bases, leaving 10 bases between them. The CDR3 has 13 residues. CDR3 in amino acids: CASSHQGDTEAFF. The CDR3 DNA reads TGTGCCAGCAGTCATCAGGGAGACACTGAAGCTTTCTTT.

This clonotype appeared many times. CDR3 nucleotide sequence: TGTGCCAGCAGTGCCCGGATATTGAACACCGGGGAGCTGTTTTTT. Its translation is CASSARILNTGELFF. V and J are TRBV2 and TRBJ2-2; D unresolved. The CDR3 contains 15 residues. V dropped 4 bases and J dropped 1 base, with 10 bases sitting between them. From germline, CDR1 is SNHLY and CDR2 FYNNEI.

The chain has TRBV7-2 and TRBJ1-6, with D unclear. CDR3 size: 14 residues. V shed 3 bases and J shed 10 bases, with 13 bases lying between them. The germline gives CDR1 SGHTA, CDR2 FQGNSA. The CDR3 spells CASSFRGLGSPLHF. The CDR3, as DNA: TGTGCCAGCAGCTTCAGAGGCCTAGGATCACCCCTCCACTTT. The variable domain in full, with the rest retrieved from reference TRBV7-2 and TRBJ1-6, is GAGVSQSPSNKVTEKGKDVELRCDPISGHTALYWYRQSLGQGLEFLIYFQGNSAPDKSGLPSDRFSAERTGGSVSTLTIQRTQQEDSAVYLCASSFRGLGSPLHFGNGTRLTVT.

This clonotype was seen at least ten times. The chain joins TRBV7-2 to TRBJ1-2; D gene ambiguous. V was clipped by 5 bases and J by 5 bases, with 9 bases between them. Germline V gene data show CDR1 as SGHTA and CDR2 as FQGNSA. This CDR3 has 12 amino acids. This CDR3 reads CASSPSAYGYTF. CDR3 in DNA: TGTGCCAGCAGCCCTAGTGCTTATGGCTACACCTTC.

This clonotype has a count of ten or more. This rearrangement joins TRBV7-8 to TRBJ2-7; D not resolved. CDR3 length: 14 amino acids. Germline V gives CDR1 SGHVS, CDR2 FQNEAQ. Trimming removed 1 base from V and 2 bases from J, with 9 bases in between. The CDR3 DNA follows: TGTGCCAGCAGCTTAGGCGGTTTTGCCTACGAGCAGTACTTC. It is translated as CASSLGGFAYEQYF.

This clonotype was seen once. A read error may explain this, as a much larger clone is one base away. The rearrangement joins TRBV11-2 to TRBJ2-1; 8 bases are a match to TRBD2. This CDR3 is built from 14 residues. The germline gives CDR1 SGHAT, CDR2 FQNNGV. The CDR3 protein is CASSSFGRANEQLF. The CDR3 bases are TGTGCCAGCAGCTCATTCGGGAGGGCCAATGAGCAGCTCTTC. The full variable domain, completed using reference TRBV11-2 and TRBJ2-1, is EAGVAQSPRYKIIEKRQSVAFWCNPISGHATLYWYQQILGQGPKLLIQFQNNGVVDDSQLPKDRFSAERLKGVDSTLKIQPAKLEDSAVYLCASSSFGRANEQLFGPGTRLTVL.

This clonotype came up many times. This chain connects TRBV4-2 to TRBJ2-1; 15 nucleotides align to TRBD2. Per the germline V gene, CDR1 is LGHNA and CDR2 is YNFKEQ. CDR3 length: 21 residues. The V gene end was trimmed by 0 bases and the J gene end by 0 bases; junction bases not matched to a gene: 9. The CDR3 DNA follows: TGTGCCAGCAGCCAAGAGGTCCTGGGACTAGCGGGGGGAAGCTCCTACAATGAGCAGTTCTTC. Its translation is CASSQEVLGLAGGSSYNEQFF.

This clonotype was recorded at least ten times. CDR3 region: CSARVRTGFHEQFF. CDR3 sequence (DNA): TGCAGTGCTAGAGTTCGGACAGGATTCCATGAGCAGTTCTTC. The rearrangement joins TRBV20-1 to TRBJ2-1, with 7 bases fitting TRBD1. The CDR3 covers 14 residues. The ends lost 1 base at V and 8 bases at J; junction bases unmatched: 8. Germline V lookup: CDR1 DFQATT, CDR2 SNEGSKA (reference sequence).

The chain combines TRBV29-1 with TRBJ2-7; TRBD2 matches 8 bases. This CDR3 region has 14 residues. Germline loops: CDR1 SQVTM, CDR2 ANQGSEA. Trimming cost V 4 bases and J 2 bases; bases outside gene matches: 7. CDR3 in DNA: TGCAGCGTTGTATATCGAGCGGGAGCCTACGAGCAGTACTTC. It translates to CSVVYRAGAYEQYF.